The next 3 T cell receptor beta chains were all read from a single sample in a study of T cells in tuberculosis. Assay: immunoSEQ multiplex PCR; the TCRdb copy retains only in-frame clones and omits some. Of 20,000 to 25,000 clones in the sample, around 97% were seen once. Sequencing was carried out using PBMCs. Receptors originate from a donor between 10 and 29 years old with latent tuberculosis or without tuberculosis infection.

CDR3 DNA sequence: TGTGCCAGTAGTGCCAAAGGGACAGCGGCCTCCTACGAGCAGTACTTC. It codes for CASSAKGTAASYEQYF. V gene TRBV19 combines with J gene TRBJ2-7; 7 bases line up with TRBD1. J was trimmed by 0 bases and V by 5 bases; bases with no gene match: 10. In germline, CDR1 is LNHDA, CDR2 SQIVND (reference sequence). This CDR3 spans 16 amino acids.

V and J are TRBV4-1 and TRBJ2-5; TRBD2 matches at 13 bases. CDR1 is MGHRA and CDR2 is YSYEKL in the germline V gene. CDR3 length: 19 residues. Trimming took 2 bases from V and 5 from J; bases not matched to a gene: 14. The chain's CDR3 is CASSQTSGGALSFGETQYF. The CDR3 DNA follows: TGCGCCAGCAGCCAAACTAGCGGGGGGGCATTGAGTTTTGGGGAGACCCAGTACTTC.

This chain connects TRBV4-1 to TRBJ1-1, with a tentative D call TRBD1 (6 bases). The CDR3 is 15 residues long. Germline values: CDR1 MGHRA, CDR2 YSYEKL. V lost 5 bases and J lost 1, with 14 bases in between. DNA for the CDR3: TGCGCCAGCAGCAACTACGACAGGCCGAACACTGAAGCTTTCTTT. Translated, it gives CASSNYDRPNTEAFF.